This T cell receptor (beta chain) was documented in a study of blood T cell repertoires in COVID-19. Method: immunoSEQ multiplex PCR; TCRdb's copy keeps in-frame clones and lacks some. The table records about 150,000 clones, around 80% of them present only once. This CDR3 has 14 amino acids. Trimming at V came to 4 bases and at J to 4 bases, leaving 3 bases not matched to a gene. CDR1 is MNHEY and CDR2 is SVGEGT in the germline V gene. The clonotype was recovered from a man aged 50-60 years who had recovered from COVID-19. Sequencing was done on a sample of PBMCs or T cells enriched from blood (not recorded which). The chain employs TRBV6-2 or TRBV6-3 and TRBJ2-2, with 7 bases that match TRBD1. CDR3 sequence: CASSSQGLTGELFF. CDR3 bases: TGTGCCAGCAGTTCACAGGGGCTCACCGGGGAGCTGTTTTTT.